A few counts support the clone carrying this TCR beta chain. No antigen is known for it. The source of the sample is a study of identifying expanded T cells in peripheral blood. Findings and limits, study-wide: Differentially abundant clones: around 1.2 between replicates, 16.4 at around 14 days, 19 to 20 at four.

Trimming pared 1 base from V and 8 bases from J, leaving 17 bases between. CDR3 length: 14 amino acids. Germline CDR1 SQVTM, CDR2 ANQGSEA. Generated by immunoSEQ multiplex PCR, the TCRdb table keeps only in-frame clones and is missing some. The sample carries about 90,000 clones, around 83% recorded once. This clonotype was obtained from a person aged 18 to 70 in good health. The rearrangement uses TRBV29-1 and TRBJ1-2; D call uncertain. What was sequenced was blood. CDR3 nucleotide sequence: TGCAGCGTTGAAGGGACCACCGAGGGAAGAGGCTACACCTTC. The encoded protein is CSVEGTTEGRGYTF. Together with reference TRBV29-1 and TRBJ1-2, the CDR3 gives the full variable domain: SAVISQKPSRDICQRGTSLTIQCQVDSQVTMMFWYRQQPGQSLTLIATANQGSEATYESGFVIDKFPISRPNLTFSTLTVSNMSPEDSSIYLCSVEGTTEGRGYTFGSGTRLTVV.